These T cell receptor beta chains were read from a single sample in a study of technical replicates of blood from a few donors. Profiled with immunoSEQ multiplex PCR; TCRdb holds only in-frame clones, not every one. The sample has roughly 80,000 clones; just under 95% are singletons. The source material was T cells isolated from PBMCs. The receptors were sampled from a human donor in good health. The CDR3 runs from the conserved cysteine through the conserved F or W. The D gene is left open where the match is weak. Size values are once, few and many counts, or a class for expanded clones, and some rows have none.

TRBV14	.	TRBJ2-6	.	TGTGCCAGCAGCCCCTTTTTCTCTGGGGCCAACGTCCTGACTTTC	CASSPFFSGANVLTF
TRBV6-5	.	TRBJ2-3	.	TGTGCCAGCAGTTACTCGCAGGGGCCAGATACGCAGTATTTT	CASSYSQGPDTQYF
TRBV27	.	TRBJ1-4	TRBD1	TGTGCCAGCAGTTTATCATCCGGGACAGGGCGGACTAATGAAAAACTGTTTTTT	CASSLSSGTGRTNEKLFF
TRBV2	.	TRBJ2-3	TRBD2	TGTGCCAGCAGTAAGACTAGCGCTCGCACAGATACGCAGTATTTT	CASSKTSARTDTQYF
TRBV28	.	TRBJ2-1	TRBD1	TGTGCCAGCCGATTTCAGGGGGCGTCTTACAATGAGCAGTTCTTC	CASRFQGASYNEQFF
TRBV9	.	TRBJ1-2	.	TGTGCCAGCAGCGTAGACAGGCAAGCTAGCTATGGCTACACCTTC	CASSVDRQASYGYTF
TRBV5-1	.	TRBJ2-7	TRBD2	TGCGCCAGCAGCCACGGTACTAGCGGGAGGCCGGCCTACGAGCAGTACTTC	CASSHGTSGRPAYEQYF
TRBV19	.	TRBJ1-5	.	TGTGCCAGTAACCAACCCCTCGAACGGCTTGGCGGACAGCCCCAGCATTTT	CASNQPLERLGGQPQHF
TRBV4-3	.	TRBJ2-5	TRBD2	TGCGCCAGCAGCCATAGACTAGCGGGGGCCCAAGAGACCCAGTACTTC	CASSHRLAGAQETQYF
TRBV19	once	TRBJ1-3	.	TGTGCCAGTAGTGATCGACTGCGCTCTGGAAACACCATATATTTT	CASSDRLRSGNTIYF
TRBV19	.	TRBJ2-5	TRBD2	TGTGCCAGTAGTCCCGGGGGGATTAGCGGGAGGGAGACCCAGTACTTC	CASSPGGISGRETQYF
TRBV19	.	TRBJ1-2	.	TGTGCCAGTAGTATACTGTCGGGTGATAACTATGGCTACACCTTC	CASSILSGDNYGYTF
TRBV5-4	.	TRBJ1-4	TRBD1	TGTGCCAGCAGCAAGACAGGGGAAGGAGCGAAAAAACTGTTTTTT	CASSKTGEGAKKLFF
TRBV6-6	.	TRBJ1-1	.	TGTGCCAGTCTGCAGGACAGTTCTTCGAACACTGAAGCTTTCTTT	CASLQDSSSNTEAFF
TRBV29-1	.	TRBJ2-1	TRBD2	TGCAGCGTTTTGTACCTAGCGGGATCCTACAATGAGCAGTTCTTC	CSVLYLAGSYNEQFF
TRBV18	once	TRBJ1-1	TRBD1	TGTGCCAGCTCAACACCCGGGACAGGGAGCACTGAAGCTTTCTTT	CASSTPGTGSTEAFF
TRBV5-4	.	TRBJ2-1	.	TGTGCCAGCAGTCTTCCTAGCGAAACCTACAATGAGCAGTTCTTC	CASSLPSETYNEQFF
TRBV28	.	TRBJ2-2	TRBD1	TGTGCCAGCAGGAGGACAGGGAACACCGGGGAGCTGTTTTTT	CASRRTGNTGELFF
TRBV30	.	TRBJ2-7	.	TGTGCCTGGACATACCAGGGCTTATACTTCGCCGACGAGCAGTACTTC	CAWTYQGLYFADEQYF
TRBV4-3	.	TRBJ2-5	.	TGCGCCAGCAGCCACGACAACCAAGAGACCCAGTACTTC	CASSHDNQETQYF
TRBV7-3	.	TRBJ1-1	.	TGTGCCAGCAGCTTGCCAGGGGCCATGAACACTGAAGCTTTCTTT	CASSLPGAMNTEAFF
TRBV7-9	.	TRBJ2-3	.	TGTGCCAGCAGCTCCTTTATAGATACGCAGTATTTT	CASSSFIDTQYF
TRBV6-5	.	TRBJ1-3	.	TGTGCCAGCCTCCTTGGAAACACCATATATTTT	CASLLGNTIYF
TRBV7-9	once	TRBJ1-2	TRBD1	TGTGCCAGCTGGCGCTGGGACAGCGACAACTATGGCTACACCTTC	CASWRWDSDNYGYTF
TRBV30	.	TRBJ1-5	.	TGTGCCTGGAGTGTTACCCTCCTCAGGGGTATTGAGCAGCCCCAGCATTTT	CAWSVTLLRGIEQPQHF
TRBV7-7	.	TRBJ2-2	TRBD2	TGTGCCAGCAGCCCTAGCGGGAGGGCCACCGGGGAGCTGTTTTTT	CASSPSGRATGELFF